Listed below are T cell receptor beta chains from one sample, sequenced in a study of CD4 T cell repertoires in COVID-19. Using immunoSEQ multiplex PCR, the repertoire was profiled, and TCRdb retains in-frame clones only, with some absent. The sample gives approximately 75,000 clones, about 80% of which show up once; about 0.58% is in the top ten. The input for sequencing was CD4+ T cells from peripheral blood, taken after recovery from COVID-19. The receptors shown here come from a human donor who had COVID-19. CDR3s include the opening cysteine and the closing phenylalanine or tryptophan. The D gene is left open where the match is weak. Clone sizes are given selectively: once, few, many, or a class where the clone is expanded.

j_call	v_call	d_call	clone_size	cdr3_nt	cdr3_aa
TRBJ2-7	TRBV10-3	NA	few	TGTGCCATCAGTGTGGGGATAGCGGCGGGGCGCGAGCAGTACTTC	CAISVGIAAGREQYF
TRBJ2-5	TRBV28	NA	NA	TGTGCCAGCAGTTTGGTGGGAGCCCTGTACTTC	CASSLVGALYF
TRBJ2-5	TRBV7-2	NA	NA	TGTGCCAGCAGCTTAGATCGGAGGCGGGTTGTCAACCAAGAGACCCAGTACTTC	CASSLDRRRVVNQETQYF
TRBJ2-1	TRBV7-8	NA	NA	TGTGCCAGCAGCTTACTAAGAGGGGGGAATCCGAACGAGCAGTTCTTC	CASSLLRGGNPNEQFF
TRBJ2-1	TRBV6-1	NA	once	TGTGCCAGCAGTGGCTTAAGGGAAAATAGTAGAGGGCTTGGTGAGCAGTTCTTC	CASSGLRENSRGLGEQFF
TRBJ2-5	TRBV5-4	NA	NA	TGTGCCAGCGGCCTGACAGGCCCGGCAGAGACCCAGTACTTC	CASGLTGPAETQYF
TRBJ1-2	TRBV5-1	NA	NA	TGCGCCAGCAGCTTAGAACTTGGCTGGTCTGGGGGCTACACCTTC	CASSLELGWSGGYTF
TRBJ1-2	TRBV11-3	TRBD1	NA	TGTGCCAGCAGCTTTTTTATCCGCACAGGGGAGTGCTACACCTTC	CASSFFIRTGECYTF
TRBJ2-3	TRBV29-1	NA	NA	TGCAGCGTTGAACAGACAGATACGCAGTATTTT	CSVEQTDTQYF
TRBJ2-7	TRBV4-1	TRBD1	NA	TGCGCCAGCTCGGGACAGGGAAGCGAGCAGTACTTC	CASSGQGSEQYF
TRBJ1-3	TRBV5-5	NA	once	TGTGCCAGCAGCTATGACATCTCTGGAAACACCATATATTTT	CASSYDISGNTIYF
TRBJ2-7	TRBV18	NA	NA	TGTGCCAGCTCAGCAACCTATGGACGGGGCGAGCAGTACTTC	CASSATYGRGEQYF
TRBJ2-6	TRBV4-2	NA	NA	TGTGCCAGCAGCCAAGATGGAGCGGGCTCTGGGGCCAACGTCCTGACTTTC	CASSQDGAGSGANVLTF
TRBJ1-5	TRBV11-2	NA	NA	TGTGCCAGCAGCCCGACGACGGGGCTTAGCAATCAGCCCCAGCATTTT	CASSPTTGLSNQPQHF
TRBJ2-6	TRBV18	NA	NA	TGTGCCAGCTCACCCGGAAGCTCTGGGGCCAACGTCCTGACTTTC	CASSPGSSGANVLTF
TRBJ2-1	TRBV28	TRBD2	NA	TGTGCCAGCAGTCCGGCAACTAGCGGGAGACACAATGAGCAGTTCTTC	CASSPATSGRHNEQFF